The source of this T cell receptor (beta chain) is a study of blood T cell repertoires in COVID-19. Study-wide background: Sources were T cells, B-cell-depleted T cells, or PBMCs; the material itself was cDNA or gDNA.

The V end lost 0 bases, the J end lost 8 bases, and 10 bases lay between the germline ends. The CDR3 runs 13 residues. Germline lookup yields CDR1 SGHDN and CDR2 FVKESK. Profiled with immunoSEQ multiplex PCR; TCRdb holds only in-frame clones, not every one. The data contain under 200,000 clones, roughly 93% of them singletons. The chain joins TRBV14 to TRBJ1-2, with D perhaps matching TRBD1 (6 bases). The TCR sequence derives from a man in his late teens or twenties with acute or convalescent COVID-19. Sequenced sample: peripheral blood. The CDR3 loop is CASSQDRGGGYTF. In nucleotides, the CDR3 is TGTGCCAGCAGCCAAGACAGAGGGGGAGGCTACACCTTC.